This T cell receptor (beta chain) came from a study of lymphopenia after photon versus proton radiotherapy. This clone was recorded only once. Its cognate antigen is unknown. Overall study findings and caveats: Better survival with proton therapy was suggested as possible, not demonstrated. Larger post-nadir TCR diversity loss correlated inversely with survival in deceased patients. After the lymphocyte nadir, photon-treated repertoires showed oligoclonal expansion, especially of CD8+ Temra cells. Proton therapy kept repertoires fairly stable, unlike photons, which gained effector/memory cells.

Sequencing was performed with immunoSEQ multiplex PCR; in TCRdb, only in-frame clones are kept and a portion is missing. The sample includes around 35,000 clones, 70% to 90% of them seen just once. V lost 4 bases and J 2 bases, leaving 16 bases between the germline ends. Germline CDR1 reads SGHNT; CDR2 reads YYREEE (reference sequence). The CDR3 contains 15 residues. V and J are TRBV5-4 and TRBJ2-7; a weak D match, TRBD1 (6 bases). Sequencing used peripheral blood, obtained from a patient treated with photon-based radiotherapy. This TCR derives from a man aged 50 to 60 with gastric cancer. The CDR3 bases are TGTGCCAGCAGCCAAGGGGGAGTAATTCCCTACGAGCAGTACTTC. Protein: CASSQGGVIPYEQYF.